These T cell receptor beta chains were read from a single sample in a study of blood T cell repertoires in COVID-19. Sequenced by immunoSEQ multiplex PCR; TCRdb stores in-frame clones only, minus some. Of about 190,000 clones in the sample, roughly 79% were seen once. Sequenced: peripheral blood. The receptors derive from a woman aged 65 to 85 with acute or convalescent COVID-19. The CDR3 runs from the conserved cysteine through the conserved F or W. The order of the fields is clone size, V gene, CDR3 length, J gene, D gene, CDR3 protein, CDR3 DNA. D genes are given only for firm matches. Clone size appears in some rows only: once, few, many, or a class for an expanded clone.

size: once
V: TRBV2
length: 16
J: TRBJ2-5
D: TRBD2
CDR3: CASSAGLAGGEETQYF
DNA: TGTGCCAGCAGTGCCGGCTTGGCGGGAGGCGAGGAGACCCAGTACTTC

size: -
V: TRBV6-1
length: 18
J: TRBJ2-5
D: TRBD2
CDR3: CASSETGSGSGVVETQYF
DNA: TGTGCCAGCAGTGAGACGGGTAGCGGGAGTGGAGTGGTAGAGACCCAGTACTTC

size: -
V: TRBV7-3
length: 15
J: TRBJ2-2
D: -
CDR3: CASSLGFSGTGELFF
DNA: TGTGCCAGCAGCTTAGGGTTCAGCGGCACCGGGGAGCTGTTTTTT

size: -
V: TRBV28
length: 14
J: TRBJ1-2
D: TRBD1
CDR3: CANRPRGQIYGYTF
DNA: TGTGCCAACCGCCCCCGGGGACAGATCTATGGCTACACCTTC

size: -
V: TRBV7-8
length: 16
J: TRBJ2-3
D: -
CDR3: CASSLGSRGSTDTQYF
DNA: TGTGCCAGCAGCTTAGGGTCTCGCGGGAGCACAGATACGCAGTATTTT

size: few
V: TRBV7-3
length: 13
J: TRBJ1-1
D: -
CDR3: CASSPQGFTEAFF
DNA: TGTGCCAGCAGCCCTCAGGGGTTCACTGAAGCTTTCTTT

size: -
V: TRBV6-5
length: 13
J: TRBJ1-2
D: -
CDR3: CASSQGRAYGYTF
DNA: TGTGCCAGCAGCCAGGGAAGAGCCTATGGCTACACCTTC

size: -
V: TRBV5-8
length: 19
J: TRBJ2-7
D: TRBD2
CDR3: CASSLMFGGSRETLYEQYF
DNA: TGTGCCAGCAGCTTGATGTTTGGGGGGTCGCGGGAGACCCTCTACGAGCAGTACTTC

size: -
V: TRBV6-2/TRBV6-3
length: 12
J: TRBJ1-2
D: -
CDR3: CASSSDLFGYTF
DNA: TGTGCCAGCAGTTCGGACTTATTTGGCTACACCTTC

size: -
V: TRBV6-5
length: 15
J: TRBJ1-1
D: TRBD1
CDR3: CASSYSLQGDTEAFF
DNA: TGTGCCAGCAGTTACTCCCTACAGGGGGACACTGAAGCTTTCTTT

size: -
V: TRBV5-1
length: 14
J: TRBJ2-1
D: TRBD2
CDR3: CASSLVGLDYEQFF
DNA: TGCGCCAGCAGCTTGGTGGGACTAGATTATGAGCAGTTCTTC

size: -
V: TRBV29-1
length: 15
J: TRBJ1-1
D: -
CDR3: CSVRAGVEGPYEAFF
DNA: TGCAGCGTTCGGGCGGGAGTCGAGGGGCCCTATGAAGCTTTCTTT

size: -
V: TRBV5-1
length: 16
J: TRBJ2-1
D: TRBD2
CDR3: CASSSPTSGGYNEQFF
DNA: TGCGCCAGCAGCTCACCTACTAGCGGGGGCTACAATGAGCAGTTCTTC

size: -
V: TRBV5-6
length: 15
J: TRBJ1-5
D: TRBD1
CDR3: CASSLAGTVNQPQHF
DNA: TGTGCCAGCAGCTTGGCTGGGACAGTCAATCAGCCCCAGCATTTT

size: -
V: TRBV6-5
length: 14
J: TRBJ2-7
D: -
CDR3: CASSQQGDSHEQYF
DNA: TGTGCCAGCAGTCAACAGGGTGACAGCCACGAGCAGTACTTC